This TCR beta chain was obtained from a study of response to subunit inactivated influenza vaccine. V was pared by 6 bases and J by 0 bases, with 9 bases between. The CDR3 spans 14 residues. Findings and limits, study-wide: New T cells are recruited in small numbers by each seasonal influenza vaccination, according to the authors' suggestion.

This clonotype has ten or more counts. Antigen specificity is unknown. MiXCR, run by TCRdb on the RT-PCR reads, gives a single entry per CDR3 protein. The sample contains 450,000 to 500,000 distinct CDR3 sequences, 10% to 11% of which appear only once. The V and J genes are TRBV12-3 or TRBV12-4 and TRBJ2-1; D unclear. The sequencing here drew on PBMCs from blood, taken about 6 weeks after vaccination. This receptor was taken from a man between 50 and 59 years old who received an inactivated influenza vaccine. In DNA form, the CDR3 reads TGTGCCAGCAGCCTACCGAGCTCCTACAATGAGCAGTTCTTC. It translates to CASSLPSSYNEQFF.